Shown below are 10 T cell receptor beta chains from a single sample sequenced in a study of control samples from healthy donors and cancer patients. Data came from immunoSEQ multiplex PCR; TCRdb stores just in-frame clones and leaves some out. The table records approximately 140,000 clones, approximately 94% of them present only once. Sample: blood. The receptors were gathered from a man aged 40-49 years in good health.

CDR3 nucleotide sequence: TGTGCCAGCAGCCAAGATCCCGAAATGAACACTGAAGCTTTCTTT. Protein sequence: CASSQDPEMNTEAFF. The genes are TRBV4-2 and TRBJ1-1; D unresolved. V was pared by 0 bases and J by 0 bases, with 8 bases between. The CDR3 length is 15 residues. Germline V CDR1 and CDR2: LGHNA, YNFKEQ.

CDR3 DNA: TGTGCCAGCCGGGGGGCGAGCACCGGGGAGCTGTTTTTT. Translation: CASRGASTGELFF. The genes are TRBV9 and TRBJ2-2; perhaps TRBD2 as D (7 bases). The germline V gene has CDR1 SGDLS and CDR2 YYNGEE. The CDR3 runs 13 residues. V was trimmed by 7 bases and J by 4 bases, leaving 11 bases between them.

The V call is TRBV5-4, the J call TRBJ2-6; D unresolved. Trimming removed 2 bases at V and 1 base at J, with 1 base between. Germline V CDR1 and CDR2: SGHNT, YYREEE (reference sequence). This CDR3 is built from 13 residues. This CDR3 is CASSLSGANVLTF. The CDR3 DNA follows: TGTGCCAGCAGCTTATCTGGGGCCAACGTCCTGACTTTC.

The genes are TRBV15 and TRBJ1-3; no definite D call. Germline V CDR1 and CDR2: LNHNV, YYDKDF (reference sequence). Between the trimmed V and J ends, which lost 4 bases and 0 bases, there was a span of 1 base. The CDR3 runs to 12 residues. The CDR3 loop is CATSTSGNTIYF. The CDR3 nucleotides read TGTGCCACCAGCACCTCTGGAAACACCATATATTTT.

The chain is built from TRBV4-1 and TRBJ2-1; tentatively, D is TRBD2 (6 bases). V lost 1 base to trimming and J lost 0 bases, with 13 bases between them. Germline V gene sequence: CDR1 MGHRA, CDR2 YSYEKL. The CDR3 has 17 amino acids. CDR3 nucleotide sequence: TGCGCCAGCAGCCAAGTCGAAGGGAGGAACTCCTACAATGAGCAGTTCTTC. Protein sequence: CASSQVEGRNSYNEQFF.

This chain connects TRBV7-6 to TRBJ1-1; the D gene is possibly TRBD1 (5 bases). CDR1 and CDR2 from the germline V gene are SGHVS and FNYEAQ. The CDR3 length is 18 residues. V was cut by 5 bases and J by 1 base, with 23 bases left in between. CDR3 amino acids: CASSHWERRQTKNTEAFF. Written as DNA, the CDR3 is TGTGCCAGCAGCCATTGGGAAAGGAGACAGACCAAGAACACTGAAGCTTTCTTT.

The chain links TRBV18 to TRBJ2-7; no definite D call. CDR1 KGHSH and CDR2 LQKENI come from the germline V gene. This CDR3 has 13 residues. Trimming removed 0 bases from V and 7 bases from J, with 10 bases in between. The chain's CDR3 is CASSPPVSTEQYF. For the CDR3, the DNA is TGTGCCAGCTCACCACCGGTCTCGACAGAGCAGTACTTC.

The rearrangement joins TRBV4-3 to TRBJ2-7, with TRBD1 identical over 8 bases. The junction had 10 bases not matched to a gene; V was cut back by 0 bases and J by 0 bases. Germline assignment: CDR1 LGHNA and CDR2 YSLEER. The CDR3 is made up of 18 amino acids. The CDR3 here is CASSQETFRDRSSYEQYF. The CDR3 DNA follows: TGCGCCAGCAGCCAAGAAACCTTCCGGGACAGGAGCTCCTACGAGCAGTACTTC.

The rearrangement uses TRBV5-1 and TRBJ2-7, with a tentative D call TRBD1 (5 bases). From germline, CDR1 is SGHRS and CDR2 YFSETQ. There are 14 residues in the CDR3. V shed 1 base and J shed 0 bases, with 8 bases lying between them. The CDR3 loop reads CASSLKGPSYEQYF. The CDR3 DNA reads TGCGCCAGCAGCTTGAAGGGGCCCTCCTACGAGCAGTACTTC.

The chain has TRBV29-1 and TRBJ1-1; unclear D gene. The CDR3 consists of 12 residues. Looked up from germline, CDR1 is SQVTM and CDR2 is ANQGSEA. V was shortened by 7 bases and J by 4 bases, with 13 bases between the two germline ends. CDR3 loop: CSANPYTTEAFF. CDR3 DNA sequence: TGCAGCGCGAACCCCTATACCACTGAAGCTTTCTTT. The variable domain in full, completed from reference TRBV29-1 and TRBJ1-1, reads SAVISQKPSRDICQRGTSLTIQCQVDSQVTMMFWYRQQPGQSLTLIATANQGSEATYESGFVIDKFPISRPNLTFSTLTVSNMSPEDSSIYLCSANPYTTEAFFGQGTRLTVV.